The rows below give T cell receptor beta chains drawn from one sample of a study of CD8 T cells in Susac syndrome. TCRdb redid the calling of the immunoSEQ multiplex PCR reads with MiXCR, one entry per CDR3 protein. The table lists some 400,000 distinct CDR3 sequences, more than 80% of them singletons. Sequencing used CD8+ T cells from PBMCs. These receptors were collected from a human donor with multiple sclerosis. CDR3s include the opening cysteine and the closing phenylalanine or tryptophan. Fields, in order: clone size, J gene, V gene, D gene, CDR3 protein, CDR3 DNA. The D gene is left open where the match is weak. Only part of the rows carry a size: once, few, many, or a class if the clone is expanded.

NA,TRBJ2-1,TRBV6-2/TRBV6-3,TRBD2,CASSTGLAGAGEQFF,TGTGCCAGCAGTACGGGACTAGCGGGGGCGGGGGAGCAGTTCTTC
NA,TRBJ1-2,TRBV4-1,TRBD1,CASSLRGDYGYTF,TGCGCCAGCAGCCTCAGGGGGGACTATGGCTACACCTTC
NA,TRBJ2-1,TRBV7-9,NA,CASSSMGSPHNEQFF,TGTGCCAGCAGCTCGATGGGGTCACCACACAATGAGCAGTTCTTC
NA,TRBJ2-5,TRBV9,NA,CASSVSPTGETQYF,TGTGCCAGCAGCGTATCCCCGACCGGGGAGACCCAGTACTTC
NA,TRBJ2-1,TRBV2,NA,CASSAQGPYNEQFF,TGTGCCAGCAGTGCCCAGGGCCCCTACAATGAGCAGTTCTTC
NA,TRBJ2-3,TRBV27,TRBD2,CASSLTSGSSDTQYF,TGTGCCAGCAGTTTGACTAGCGGGAGCTCAGATACGCAGTATTTT
NA,TRBJ2-7,TRBV5-5,NA,CASSPGDTPSYEQYF,TGTGCCAGCAGCCCGGGGGACACCCCCTCCTACGAGCAGTACTTC
NA,TRBJ2-1,TRBV5-1,TRBD2,CASSLEASGTLYNEQFF,TGCGCCAGCAGCTTGGAGGCTAGCGGGACCCTATACAATGAGCAGTTCTTC
NA,TRBJ2-2,TRBV28,NA,CASTEIGNTGELFF,TGTGCCAGCACTGAAATAGGGAACACCGGGGAGCTGTTTTTT
NA,TRBJ1-1,TRBV10-2,NA,CASSDPGTATEAFF,TGCGCCAGCAGTGACCCGGGAACGGCGACTGAAGCTTTCTTT
NA,TRBJ1-4,TRBV28,TRBD1,CASSRRQGPSNEKLFF,TGTGCCAGCAGCCGTCGACAGGGACCTTCTAATGAAAAACTGTTTTTT
NA,TRBJ2-2,TRBV13,TRBD1,CASSPDRVRTGELFF,TGTGCCAGCAGCCCTGACAGGGTTCGGACCGGGGAGCTGTTTTTT
NA,TRBJ2-5,TRBV6-1,TRBD1,CASSEGVESSRGLETQYF,TGTGCCAGCAGTGAAGGGGTTGAGTCTTCCAGGGGGCTAGAGACCCAGTACTTC
NA,TRBJ1-4,TRBV28,NA,CATRYKLLINEKLFF,TGTGCCACCCGATACAAGCTACTAATTAATGAAAAACTGTTTTTT
NA,TRBJ2-1,TRBV20-1,TRBD2,CSASIEASGSVPYEQFF,TGCAGTGCTAGTATAGAGGCTAGCGGGAGTGTCCCCTATGAGCAGTTCTTC
NA,TRBJ2-1,TRBV19,NA,CASSIAGSLWHEQFF,TGTGCCAGTAGTATAGCAGGGTCTCTATGGCATGAGCAGTTCTTC
NA,TRBJ2-7,TRBV30,TRBD1,CAWGTDSYEQYF,TGTGCCTGGGGGACAGACTCCTACGAGCAGTACTTC
NA,TRBJ2-1,TRBV20-1,NA,CSAGTIGSRVYNEQFF,TGCAGTGCTGGTACTATTGGGAGTAGGGTCTACAATGAGCAGTTCTTC
NA,TRBJ2-3,TRBV7-9,TRBD2,CASSSGLAGTDTQYF,TGTGCCAGCAGCTCCGGACTAGCGGGCACAGATACGCAGTATTTT
NA,TRBJ2-1,TRBV6-5,NA,CASSVTAGTYNEQFF,TGTGCCAGCAGTGTAACAGCAGGTACATACAATGAGCAGTTCTTC
NA,TRBJ2-3,TRBV6-6,NA,CASSYSRCLGTDTQYF,TGTGCCAGCAGTTACTCTCGGTGCCTTGGCACAGATACGCAGTATTTT
NA,TRBJ2-7,TRBV11-2,NA,CASTGTENYEQYF,TGTGCCAGCACCGGGACGGAAAACTACGAGCAGTACTTC
NA,TRBJ2-7,TRBV5-6,TRBD2,CASSLVAGLRRDEQYF,TGTGCCAGCAGCTTGGTAGCGGGACTCCGGAGGGACGAGCAGTACTTC
few,TRBJ2-1,TRBV27,NA,CASSFPGSEQFF,TGTGCCAGCAGTTTCCCCGGTAGTGAGCAGTTCTTC
NA,TRBJ2-3,TRBV5-1,NA,CASSLGTEVTDTQYF,TGCGCCAGCAGCTTAGGGACGGAAGTCACAGATACGCAGTATTTT
few,TRBJ1-4,TRBV4-1,NA,CASSLTTNEKLFF,TGCGCCAGCAGCCTTACAACTAATGAAAAACTGTTTTTT
NA,TRBJ1-2,TRBV29-1,NA,CSVEDLDSLNGYGYTF,TGCAGCGTTGAAGATCTGGACAGTCTCAACGGGTATGGCTACACCTTC
NA,TRBJ2-5,TRBV28,NA,CASSLLYSRDERGETQYF,TGTGCCAGCAGTTTATTATATTCGCGGGACGAAAGGGGGGAGACCCAGTACTTC
NA,TRBJ1-2,TRBV19,NA,CASSTSGEGRANYGYTF,TGTGCCAGTAGTACCTCGGGAGAGGGCCGAGCTAACTATGGCTACACCTTC